There are many counts of the clone carrying this T cell receptor (beta chain). The antigen is unknown. Pregnancy or lactation, uncontrolled infections and other autoimmune diseases were grounds for excluding patients. This entry belongs to a study of Graves' ophthalmopathy and Graves' hyperthyroidism. Germline values: CDR1 SGHRS, CDR2 YFSETQ. Trimming removed 0 bases at V and 2 bases at J, with 11 bases between. CDR3 length: 15 amino acids. Researchers took RNA transcripts and amplified TCR beta CDR3 regions from them. Following a first-round RT-PCR that used HTBI primers, a second-round multiplex PCR was carried out. TCRdb re-analysed the multiplex PCR reads in MiXCR, keeping a single row per CDR3 protein. The repertoire has 650,000 to 900,000 distinct CDR3 sequences, approximately 40% of them found once; the top ten carry about 40%. Study results and limitations: The study's model predicted ophthalmopathy progression at approximately 70% sensitivity and approximately 78% specificity.

This sequence originates from an adult man with Graves' ophthalmopathy. Input material: peripheral blood. The chain joins TRBV5-1 to TRBJ2-5; possible D gene TRBD2, 6 bases. The CDR3 DNA sequence: TGCGCCAGCAGCTTGGGGGGTAGCGGTCAAGAGACCCAGTACTTC. Translating gives CASSLGGSGQETQYF.